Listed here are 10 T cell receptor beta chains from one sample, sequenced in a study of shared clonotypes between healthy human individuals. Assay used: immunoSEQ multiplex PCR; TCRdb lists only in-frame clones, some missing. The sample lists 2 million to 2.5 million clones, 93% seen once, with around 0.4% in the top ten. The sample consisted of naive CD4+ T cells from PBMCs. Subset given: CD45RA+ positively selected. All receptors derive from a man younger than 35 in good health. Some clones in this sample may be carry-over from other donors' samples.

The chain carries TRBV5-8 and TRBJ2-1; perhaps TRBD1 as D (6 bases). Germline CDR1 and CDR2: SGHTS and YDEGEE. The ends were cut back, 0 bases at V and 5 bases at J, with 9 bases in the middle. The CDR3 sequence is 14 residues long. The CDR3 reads CASSLGGQNNEQFF. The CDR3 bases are TGTGCCAGCAGCTTGGGCGGACAGAACAATGAGCAGTTCTTC.

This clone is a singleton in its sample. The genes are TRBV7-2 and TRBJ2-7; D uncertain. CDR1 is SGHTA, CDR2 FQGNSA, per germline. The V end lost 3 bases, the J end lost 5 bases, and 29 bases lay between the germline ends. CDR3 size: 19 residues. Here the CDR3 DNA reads TGTGCCAGCAGCTTTCGCTTAGCAGAACAAGGATCCCCGGGCCACGAGCAGTACTTC. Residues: CASSFRLAEQGSPGHEQYF.

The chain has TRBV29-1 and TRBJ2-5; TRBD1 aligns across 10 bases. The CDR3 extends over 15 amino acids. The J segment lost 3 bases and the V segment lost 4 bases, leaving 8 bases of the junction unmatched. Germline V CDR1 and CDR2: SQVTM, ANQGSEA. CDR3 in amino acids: CSVVQDRGRKETQYF. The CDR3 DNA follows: TGCAGCGTTGTGCAGGACAGGGGGAGAAAAGAGACCCAGTACTTC. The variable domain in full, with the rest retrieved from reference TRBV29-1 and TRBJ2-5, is SAVISQKPSRDICQRGTSLTIQCQVDSQVTMMFWYRQQPGQSLTLIATANQGSEATYESGFVIDKFPISRPNLTFSTLTVSNMSPEDSSIYLCSVVQDRGRKETQYFGPGTRLLVL.

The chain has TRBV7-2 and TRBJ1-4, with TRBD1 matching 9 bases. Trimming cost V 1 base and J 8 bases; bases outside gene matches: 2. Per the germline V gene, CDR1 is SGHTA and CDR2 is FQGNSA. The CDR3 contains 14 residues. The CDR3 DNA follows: TGTGCCAGCAGCTTAGGTGGACAGGGGGAAAAACTGTTTTTT. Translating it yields CASSLGGQGEKLFF.

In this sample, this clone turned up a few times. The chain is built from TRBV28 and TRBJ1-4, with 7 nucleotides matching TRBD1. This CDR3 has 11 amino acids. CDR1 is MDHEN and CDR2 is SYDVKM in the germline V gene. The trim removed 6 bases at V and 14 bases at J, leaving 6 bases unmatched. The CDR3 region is CASSYQTGLFF. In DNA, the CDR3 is TGTGCCAGCAGCTACCAGACAGGGCTGTTTTTT.

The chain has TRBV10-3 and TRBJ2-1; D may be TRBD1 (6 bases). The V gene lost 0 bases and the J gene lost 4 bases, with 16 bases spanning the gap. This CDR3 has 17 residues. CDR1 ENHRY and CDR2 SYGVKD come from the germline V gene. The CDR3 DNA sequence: TGTGCCATCAGTGAGTCAGCAGGGGCCCTCGTATACAATGAGCAGTTCTTC. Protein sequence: CAISESAGALVYNEQFF.

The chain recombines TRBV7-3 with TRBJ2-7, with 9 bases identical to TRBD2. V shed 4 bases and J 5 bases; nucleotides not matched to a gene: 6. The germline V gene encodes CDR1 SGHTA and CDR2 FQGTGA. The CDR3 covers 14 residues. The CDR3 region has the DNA TGTGCCAGCAGCTCTAGCGGGGCCGCGGACGAGCAGTACTTC. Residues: CASSSSGAADEQYF.

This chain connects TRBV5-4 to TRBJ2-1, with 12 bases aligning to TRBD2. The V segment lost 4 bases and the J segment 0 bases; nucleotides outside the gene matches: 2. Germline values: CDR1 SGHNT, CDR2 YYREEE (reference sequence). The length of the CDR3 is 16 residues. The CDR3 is CASSRTSGISYNEQFF. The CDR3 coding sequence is TGTGCCAGCAGCCGGACTAGCGGGATCTCCTACAATGAGCAGTTCTTC.

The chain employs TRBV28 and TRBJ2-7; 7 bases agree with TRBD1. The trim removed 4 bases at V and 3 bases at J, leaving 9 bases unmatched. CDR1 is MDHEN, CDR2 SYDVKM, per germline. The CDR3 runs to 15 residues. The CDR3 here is CASSSGQPFLYEQYF. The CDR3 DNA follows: TGTGCCAGCAGTTCGGGACAGCCCTTCCTCTACGAGCAGTACTTC.

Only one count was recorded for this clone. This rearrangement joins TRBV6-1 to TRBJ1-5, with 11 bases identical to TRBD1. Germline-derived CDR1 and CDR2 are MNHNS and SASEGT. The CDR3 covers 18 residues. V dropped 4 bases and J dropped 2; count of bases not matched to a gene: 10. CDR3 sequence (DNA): TGTGCCAGCAGTGGGACAGGGGGCTTAAGGGTAGGCAATCAGCCCCAGCATTTT. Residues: CASSGTGGLRVGNQPQHF.